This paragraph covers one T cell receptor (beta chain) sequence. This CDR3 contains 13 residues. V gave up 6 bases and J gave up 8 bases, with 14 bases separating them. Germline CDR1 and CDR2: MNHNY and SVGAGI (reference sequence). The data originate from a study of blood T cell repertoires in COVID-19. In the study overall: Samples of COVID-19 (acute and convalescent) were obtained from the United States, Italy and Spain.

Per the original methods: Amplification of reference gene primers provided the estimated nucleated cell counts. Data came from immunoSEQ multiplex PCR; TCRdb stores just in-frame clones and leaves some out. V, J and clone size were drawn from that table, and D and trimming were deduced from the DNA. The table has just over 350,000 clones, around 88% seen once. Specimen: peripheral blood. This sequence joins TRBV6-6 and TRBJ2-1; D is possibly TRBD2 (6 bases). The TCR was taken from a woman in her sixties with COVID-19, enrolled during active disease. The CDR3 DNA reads TGTGCCAGCAGCCCAGCTAGCGCCCATGAGCAGTTCTTC. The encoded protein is CASSPASAHEQFF.